The 29 T cell receptor beta chains below all came from one sample that was sequenced in a study of cytomegalovirus exposure and HLA in healthy donors. The PCR was carried out with 60 Vbeta primers and 13 Jbeta primers. Clones were sequenced by immunoSEQ multiplex PCR, and TCRdb holds only the in-frame ones, with some missing. The profile shows some 120,000 clones, roughly 82% of them singletons. Specimen: PBMCs. The receptors were sampled from a woman in her forties in good health and CMV-seropositive.

V gene TRBV7-2 combines with J gene TRBJ2-5; D gene ambiguous. V lost 3 bases and J lost 0, with 8 bases in between. Looked up from germline, CDR1 is SGHTA and CDR2 is FQGNSA. This CDR3 is 14 amino acids long. CDR3 in DNA: TGTGCCAGCAGCTTTCAGGCAAACCAAGAGACCCAGTACTTC. Its translation is CASSFQANQETQYF.

The DNA for the CDR3 is TGTGCCAGCAGGGACGAGGGGGCACCGTACTTC. Translating it yields CASRDEGAPYF. V and J are TRBV13 and TRBJ2-7; TRBD1 agrees at 7 bases. The CDR3 contains 11 residues. Germline CDR1 reads PRHDT; CDR2 reads FYEKMQ (reference sequence). With 6 bases clipped from V and 12 bases from J, the junction kept 8 bases outside the gene matches.

The chain combines TRBV14 with TRBJ2-1, with D tentatively TRBD2 (6 bases). The CDR3 covers 18 residues. Germline V gene sequence: CDR1 SGHDN, CDR2 FVKESK. The V end lost 3 bases, the J end lost 7 bases, and 25 bases lay between the germline ends. CDR3 nucleotide sequence: TGTGCCAGCAGCCACATTAAGGGTAGCGGCCAATCAGGAAATGAGCAGTTCTTC. Its protein is CASSHIKGSGQSGNEQFF.

This clone was counted a single time. The V call is TRBV30, the J call TRBJ1-2, with unresolved D. The V gene lost 2 bases and the J gene lost 8 bases, with 9 bases spanning the gap. CDR1 and CDR2 (germline): GTSNPN, SVGIG (reference sequence). This CDR3 contains 11 residues. CDR3 nucleotide sequence: TGTGCCTGGAGTCTCGGGAGCGGCTACACCTTC. Protein: CAWSLGSGYTF.

This sequence joins TRBV4-3 and TRBJ1-2; 8 bases are a match to TRBD1. The germline V gene encodes CDR1 LGHNA and CDR2 YSLEER. This CDR3 has 14 residues. V lost 2 bases and J lost 4; bases outside the gene matches: 3. Written as DNA, the CDR3 is TGCGCCAGCAGCCAATCAGGGGGCGCCTATGGCTACACCTTC. This encodes CASSQSGGAYGYTF.

The chain carries TRBV7-9 and TRBJ2-2, with 7 positions matching TRBD2. With V trimmed by 5 bases and J by 3 bases, 12 bases remained unmatched. CDR1 and CDR2 from the germline V gene are SEHNR and FQNEAQ (reference sequence). The CDR3 spans 17 residues. The CDR3 is CASSPHRAGVDTGELFF. CDR3 nucleotides: TGTGCCAGCAGCCCCCATCGCGCGGGGGTGGACACCGGGGAGCTGTTTTTT.

The CDR3 sequence is CASSPLPGTGGSEQYF. CDR3 coding DNA: TGCGCCAGCAGCCCCCTCCCTGGGACAGGGGGCAGCGAGCAGTACTTC. This rearrangement joins TRBV5-1 to TRBJ2-7; TRBD1 aligns across 12 bases. After removal of 4 bases from V and 6 bases from J, the junction contained 11 bases not matched to a gene. The CDR3 covers 16 residues. Germline-derived CDR1 and CDR2 are SGHRS and YFSETQ.

The V gene is TRBV4-3, the J gene TRBJ1-1; 7 bases fit TRBD1. The CDR3 sequence is 14 residues long. Germline loops: CDR1 LGHNA, CDR2 YSLEER. After removal of 4 bases from V and 7 bases from J, the junction contained 9 bases not matched to a gene. The CDR3 DNA sequence: TGCGCCAGCAGCCGGGACAGAACAATTTATGAAGCTTTCTTT. Protein product: CASSRDRTIYEAFF.

This sequence joins TRBV29-1 and TRBJ2-7; D gene unclear. Germline CDR1 and CDR2: SQVTM and ANQGSEA. The CDR3 has 12 amino acids. Trimming took off 1 base at V and 4 bases at J, with 8 bases between the two ends. The CDR3 DNA reads TGCAGCGTTGAAGCAGGCCGGTACGAGCAGTACTTC. This gives the protein CSVEAGRYEQYF.

This chain joins TRBV19 and TRBJ2-7; D possibly corresponds to TRBD1 (5 bases). The CDR3 sequence is 13 residues long. Trimming took 3 bases from V and 3 from J, leaving 9 bases between them. CDR1 and CDR2 from the germline V gene are LNHDA and SQIVND (reference sequence). CDR3 sequence reads: CASSMLQGYEQYF. DNA for the CDR3: TGTGCCAGTAGTATGCTCCAGGGCTACGAGCAGTACTTC.

This chain uses TRBV11-2 with TRBJ2-7, with no clear D. Trimming left V 0 bases short and J 7 bases short, with 16 bases between. CDR1 is SGHAT and CDR2 is FQNNGV in the germline V gene. The CDR3 consists of 15 residues. DNA for the CDR3: TGTGCCAGCAGCTTAGATGGAGATCGGGTTTTGGAGCAGTACTTC. Encoded protein: CASSLDGDRVLEQYF.

For the CDR3, the DNA is TGTGCCAGCAGCTTGGGTTCAGGGGCGGTTTGGACCGGGGAGCTGTTTTTT. It yields the protein CASSLGSGAVWTGELFF. The chain uses TRBV5-4 and TRBJ2-2; D possibly corresponds to TRBD1 (6 bases). The CDR3 spans 17 residues. The germline V gene encodes CDR1 SGHNT and CDR2 YYREEE (reference sequence). V lost 0 bases, J lost 5 bases, and 17 bases lay in between. Looking up the rest from reference TRBV5-4 and TRBJ2-2 gives the full variable domain: ETGVTQSPTHLIKTRGQQVTLRCSSQSGHNTVSWYQQALGQGPQFIFQYYREEENGRGNFPPRFSGLQFPNYSSELNVNALELDDSALYLCASSLGSGAVWTGELFFGEGSRLTVL.

This clone is a singleton in its sample. V usage is TRBV5-6 and J usage is TRBJ1-4, with 7 nucleotides matching TRBD1. J was trimmed by 4 bases and V by 3 bases; bases with no gene match: 9. This CDR3 has 16 residues. Germline-derived CDR1 and CDR2 are SGHDT and YYEEEE. The CDR3, as DNA: TGTGCCAGCAGCTGGAGTTCGGGACAGCATAATGAAAAACTGTTTTTT. Amino acid sequence: CASSWSSGQHNEKLFF.

V is TRBV11-2 and J is TRBJ2-6; D may be TRBD1 (6 bases). Trimming cost V 4 bases and J 1 base, with 14 bases left between them. Germline V gene lookup returns CDR1 SGHAT and CDR2 FQNNGV. The CDR3 runs to 17 residues. The CDR3 DNA is TGTGCCAGCAGCTGGCAGACAGGCCTTTCTGGGGCCAACGTCCTGACTTTC. It is translated as CASSWQTGLSGANVLTF. Complete variable domain (other parts from reference TRBV11-2 and TRBJ2-6): EAGVAQSPRYKIIEKRQSVAFWCNPISGHATLYWYQQILGQGPKLLIQFQNNGVVDDSQLPKDRFSAERLKGVDSTLKIQPAKLEDSAVYLCASSWQTGLSGANVLTFGAGSRLTVL.

The chain combines TRBV28 with TRBJ2-7, with TRBD1 identical over 10 bases. The CDR3 contains 15 residues. Trimming took 6 bases from V and 3 from J; bases not matched to a gene: 8. In germline, CDR1 is MDHEN, CDR2 SYDVKM. This chain's CDR3 is CASRHRTGGYYEQYF. The CDR3 coding sequence is TGTGCCAGCAGACACCGGACAGGGGGATACTACGAGCAGTACTTC.

This clone was detected a few times. This sequence joins TRBV5-4 and TRBJ1-1; tentatively, D is TRBD1 (6 bases). Germline CDR1 reads SGHNT; CDR2 reads YYREEE (reference sequence). The V gene lost 4 bases and the J gene lost 4 bases, with 11 bases spanning the gap. CDR3 size: 13 residues. CDR3 sequence reads: CASSPGQRTEAFF. In DNA, the CDR3 is TGTGCCAGCAGCCCCGGACAGCGCACTGAAGCTTTCTTT.

This chain joins TRBV6-5 and TRBJ2-5, with D possibly matching TRBD1 (5 bases). CDR1 is MNHEY and CDR2 is SVGAGI in the germline V gene. This CDR3 has 12 residues. Trimming took off 2 bases at V and 4 bases at J, with 5 bases between the two ends. CDR3 DNA: TGTGCCAGCAGTTACAGGGGAGAGACCCAGTACTTC. It translates to CASSYRGETQYF.

The CDR3 protein is CASSDRRDTEAFF. Here the CDR3 DNA reads TGTGCCAGCAGTGACAGGAGGGACACTGAAGCTTTCTTT. V and J are TRBV2 and TRBJ1-1, with D hard to call. CDR1 SNHLY and CDR2 FYNNEI come from the germline V gene. The CDR3 totals 13 residues. V shed 3 bases and J shed 3 bases, with 8 bases lying between them.

The chain is built from TRBV7-6 and TRBJ2-5; D perhaps matches TRBD1 (5 bases). The last part of the DNA fits TRBJ2-7 better; the J call may be wrong. Per germline, CDR1 SGHVS and CDR2 FNYEAQ. The CDR3 totals 13 residues. CDR3 bases: TGTGCCAGCAGCTCGACAGACTCCTACGAGCAGTACTTC. Encoded protein: CASSSTDSYEQYF.

CDR3 DNA: TGCGCCAGCAGCCAACCTCTTACAGGGAAGCATGGCTACACCTTC. As protein: CASSQPLTGKHGYTF. The J gene is TRBJ1-2, the V gene TRBV4-1; tentative D call: TRBD1 (6 bases). Trimming took 2 bases from V and 6 from J, leaving 16 bases between them. The CDR3 loop spans 15 amino acids. The V gene's germline CDR1 is MGHRA and CDR2 YSYEKL.

The chain couples TRBV19 to TRBJ1-1; D call uncertain. V lost 5 bases and J 1 base, leaving 8 bases between the germline ends. Germline CDR1 LNHDA, CDR2 SQIVND (reference sequence). The CDR3 covers 13 residues. The CDR3 nucleotides are TGTGCCAGTAGTTCCGCGGAGAACACTGAAGCTTTCTTT. It specifies CASSSAENTEAFF.

The CDR3: CSFPRGGGETQYF. The CDR3 DNA sequence: TGCAGCTTCCCGAGGGGGGGTGGAGAGACCCAGTACTTC. V gene TRBV29-1 combines with J gene TRBJ2-5, with D maybe TRBD2 (7 bases). Trimming pared 8 bases from V and 4 bases from J, leaving 17 bases between. CDR1 is SQVTM, CDR2 ANQGSEA, per germline. The CDR3 length is 13 residues.

The gene calls are TRBV7-2 and TRBJ1-3, with TRBD1 as a possible D gene (6 bases). This CDR3 region has 14 residues. Trimming removed 2 bases at V and 3 bases at J, with 8 bases between. The germline V gene has CDR1 SGHTA and CDR2 FQGNSA. The CDR3 loop reads CASSLNRVGNTIYF. In nucleotides, the CDR3 is TGTGCCAGCAGCTTAAACAGGGTTGGAAACACCATATATTTT.

J is TRBJ2-1 and V is TRBV7-9, with 10 nucleotides matching TRBD2. With V trimmed by 5 bases and J by 6 bases, 7 bases remained unmatched. This CDR3 is 15 amino acids long. Germline-derived CDR1 and CDR2 are SEHNR and FQNEAQ (reference sequence). This chain's CDR3 is CASSPRGLAANEQFF. In nucleotides, the CDR3 is TGTGCCAGCAGCCCCCGCGGACTAGCGGCCAATGAGCAGTTCTTC.

V is TRBV4-1 and J is TRBJ2-1, with 8 positions matching TRBD2. CDR1 and CDR2 (germline): MGHRA, YSYEKL. The trim removed 1 base at V and 8 bases at J, leaving 10 bases unmatched. This CDR3 spans 16 amino acids. CDR3 DNA: TGCGCCAGCAGCCAAGCACCGGGAGGGGGATTCGATGAGCAGTTCTTC. Amino acids: CASSQAPGGGFDEQFF.

The chain combines TRBV7-2 with TRBJ2-1, with TRBD2 as a possible D gene (7 bases). Germline CDR1 reads SGHTA; CDR2 reads FQGNSA. The V gene lost 1 base and the J gene lost 5 bases, with 12 bases spanning the gap. CDR3 length: 15 amino acids. In DNA form, the CDR3 reads TGTGCCAGCAGCTTAGACCGCGGGGGCAACAATGAGCAGTTCTTC. Translation: CASSLDRGGNNEQFF.

This clone showed up just a few times. The rearrangement links TRBV30 to TRBJ1-3; maybe TRBD1 (6 bases). The CDR3 runs to 17 residues. V was clipped by 0 bases and J by 4 bases, with 19 bases between them. CDR1 is GTSNPN and CDR2 is SVGIG in the germline V gene (reference sequence). CDR3 sequence reads: CAWSVNLGARGGNTIYF. The CDR3 DNA reads TGTGCCTGGAGTGTAAATTTGGGGGCGCGAGGAGGAAACACCATATATTTT.

The chain employs TRBV15 and TRBJ2-1; tentatively, D is TRBD2 (5 bases). Deletions cut 1 base from V and 5 bases from J, with 12 bases between. This CDR3 contains 15 residues. Germline V lookup: CDR1 LNHNV, CDR2 YYDKDF (reference sequence). Here the CDR3 DNA reads TGTGCCACCAGCAGAGTGACCGCCGGGGACAATGAGCAGTTCTTC. Protein: CATSRVTAGDNEQFF.

The chain uses TRBV27 and TRBJ2-5; tentative D call: TRBD1 (6 bases). The germline gives CDR1 MNHEY, CDR2 SMNVEV (reference sequence). V lost 6 bases to trimming and J lost 1 base, with 18 bases between them. The CDR3 covers 16 residues. The CDR3 sequence is CASSLKGGRIQETQYF. The CDR3 DNA follows: TGTGCCAGCAGCCTTAAAGGGGGTCGCATCCAAGAGACCCAGTACTTC.